One sample yielded the 9 T cell receptor beta chains listed below, sequenced in a study of control samples from healthy donors and cancer patients. Profiled with immunoSEQ multiplex PCR; TCRdb holds only in-frame clones, not every one. The sample consists of under 20,000 clones, around 83% of them appearing once. The source material was PBMCs. The origin of the receptors is a man at least 80 years old with head and neck cancer.

The V call is TRBV27, the J call TRBJ2-1, with 11 bases fitting TRBD2. The ends lost 5 bases at V and 0 bases at J; junction bases unmatched: 6. The CDR3 sequence is 17 residues long. CDR1 is MNHEY and CDR2 is SMNVEV in the germline V gene (reference sequence). CDR3 DNA sequence: TGTGCCAGCAGTACCCGACTAGCGGGGTTCTCCTACAATGAGCAGTTCTTC. Its translation is CASSTRLAGFSYNEQFF.

This clone was found a few times. V and J are TRBV9 and TRBJ2-2; 8 nucleotides agree with TRBD1. J lost 5 bases, V lost 7 bases, and 16 bases had no gene match. The CDR3 is 17 amino acids. CDR1 is SGDLS, CDR2 YYNGEE, per germline. CDR3: CASDVAQGALGTGELFF. The CDR3 DNA reads TGTGCCAGCGACGTGGCCCAGGGGGCCTTGGGAACCGGGGAGCTGTTTTTT.

The chain uses TRBV5-8 and TRBJ2-7; perhaps TRBD2 as D (5 bases). Trimming removed 0 bases at V and 3 bases at J, with 13 bases between. In germline, CDR1 is SGHTS, CDR2 YDEGEE. The CDR3 covers 15 residues. As DNA, the CDR3 is TGTGCCAGCAGCTTGGGGCAACTAGTCGACTACGAGCAGTACTTC. Its protein is CASSLGQLVDYEQYF.

V usage is TRBV5-1 and J usage is TRBJ1-1; 9 nucleotides match TRBD1. The V gene end was trimmed by 0 bases and the J gene end by 1 base; junction bases not matched to a gene: 4. Per germline, CDR1 SGHRS and CDR2 YFSETQ. The CDR3 spans 16 residues. Written as DNA, the CDR3 is TGCGCCAGCAGCTTGGCGAGGGGACAGGGGAACACTGAAGCTTTCTTT. Its translation: CASSLARGQGNTEAFF.

The genes are TRBV29-1 and TRBJ2-3; D call uncertain. CDR3 length: 12 residues. Germline V gene lookup returns CDR1 SQVTM and CDR2 ANQGSEA. Trimming shortened V by 3 bases and J by 8 bases, and 12 bases separated the two germline ends. Here the CDR3 reads CSVDPGSGTQYF. DNA of the CDR3: TGCAGCGTTGATCCGGGCTCTGGTACGCAGTATTTT.

This chain uses TRBV5-1 with TRBJ1-5; D gene ambiguous. The CDR3 runs 15 residues. Between the trimmed V and J ends, which lost 0 bases and 3 bases, there was a span of 10 bases. Per the germline V gene, CDR1 is SGHRS and CDR2 is YFSETQ. The CDR3 spells CASSLGTEHNQPQHF. The CDR3 nucleotides are TGCGCCAGCAGCTTGGGGACGGAACACAATCAGCCCCAGCATTTT.

A few counts support this clone. The chain employs TRBV5-6 and TRBJ2-1; TRBD1 aligns across 9 bases. CDR1 and CDR2 (germline): SGHDT, YYEEEE. Trimming removed 3 bases from V and 5 bases from J; junction bases left unmatched: 9. The length of the CDR3 is 16 residues. The CDR3 reads CASSSTGTGRDNEQFF. The CDR3 nucleotides read TGTGCCAGCAGCTCCACCGGGACAGGGCGGGACAATGAGCAGTTCTTC.

In this sample, this clone turned up a few times. This rearrangement joins TRBV3-1 (or the pseudogene TRBV3-2) to TRBJ2-3; TRBD2 agrees at 14 bases. The CDR3 extends over 17 amino acids. V dropped 5 bases and J dropped 0; count of bases not matched to a gene: 4. CDR1 and CDR2 from the germline V gene are LGHDT and YNNKEL (reference sequence). The CDR3 DNA is TGTGCCAGCAGCTTCAGACTAGCGGGAGGGAGCACAGATACGCAGTATTTT. It codes for CASSFRLAGGSTDTQYF.

This clone was found a few times. This rearrangement joins TRBV4-1 to TRBJ2-3; D remains unclear. Germline V gene lookup returns CDR1 MGHRA and CDR2 YSYEKL. V was clipped by 2 bases and J by 3 bases, with 15 bases between them. The CDR3 is made up of 16 amino acids. The CDR3 region is CASSQINLVTTDTQYF. The DNA of the CDR3 is TGCGCCAGCAGCCAAATCAACCTGGTAACAACAGATACGCAGTATTTT.